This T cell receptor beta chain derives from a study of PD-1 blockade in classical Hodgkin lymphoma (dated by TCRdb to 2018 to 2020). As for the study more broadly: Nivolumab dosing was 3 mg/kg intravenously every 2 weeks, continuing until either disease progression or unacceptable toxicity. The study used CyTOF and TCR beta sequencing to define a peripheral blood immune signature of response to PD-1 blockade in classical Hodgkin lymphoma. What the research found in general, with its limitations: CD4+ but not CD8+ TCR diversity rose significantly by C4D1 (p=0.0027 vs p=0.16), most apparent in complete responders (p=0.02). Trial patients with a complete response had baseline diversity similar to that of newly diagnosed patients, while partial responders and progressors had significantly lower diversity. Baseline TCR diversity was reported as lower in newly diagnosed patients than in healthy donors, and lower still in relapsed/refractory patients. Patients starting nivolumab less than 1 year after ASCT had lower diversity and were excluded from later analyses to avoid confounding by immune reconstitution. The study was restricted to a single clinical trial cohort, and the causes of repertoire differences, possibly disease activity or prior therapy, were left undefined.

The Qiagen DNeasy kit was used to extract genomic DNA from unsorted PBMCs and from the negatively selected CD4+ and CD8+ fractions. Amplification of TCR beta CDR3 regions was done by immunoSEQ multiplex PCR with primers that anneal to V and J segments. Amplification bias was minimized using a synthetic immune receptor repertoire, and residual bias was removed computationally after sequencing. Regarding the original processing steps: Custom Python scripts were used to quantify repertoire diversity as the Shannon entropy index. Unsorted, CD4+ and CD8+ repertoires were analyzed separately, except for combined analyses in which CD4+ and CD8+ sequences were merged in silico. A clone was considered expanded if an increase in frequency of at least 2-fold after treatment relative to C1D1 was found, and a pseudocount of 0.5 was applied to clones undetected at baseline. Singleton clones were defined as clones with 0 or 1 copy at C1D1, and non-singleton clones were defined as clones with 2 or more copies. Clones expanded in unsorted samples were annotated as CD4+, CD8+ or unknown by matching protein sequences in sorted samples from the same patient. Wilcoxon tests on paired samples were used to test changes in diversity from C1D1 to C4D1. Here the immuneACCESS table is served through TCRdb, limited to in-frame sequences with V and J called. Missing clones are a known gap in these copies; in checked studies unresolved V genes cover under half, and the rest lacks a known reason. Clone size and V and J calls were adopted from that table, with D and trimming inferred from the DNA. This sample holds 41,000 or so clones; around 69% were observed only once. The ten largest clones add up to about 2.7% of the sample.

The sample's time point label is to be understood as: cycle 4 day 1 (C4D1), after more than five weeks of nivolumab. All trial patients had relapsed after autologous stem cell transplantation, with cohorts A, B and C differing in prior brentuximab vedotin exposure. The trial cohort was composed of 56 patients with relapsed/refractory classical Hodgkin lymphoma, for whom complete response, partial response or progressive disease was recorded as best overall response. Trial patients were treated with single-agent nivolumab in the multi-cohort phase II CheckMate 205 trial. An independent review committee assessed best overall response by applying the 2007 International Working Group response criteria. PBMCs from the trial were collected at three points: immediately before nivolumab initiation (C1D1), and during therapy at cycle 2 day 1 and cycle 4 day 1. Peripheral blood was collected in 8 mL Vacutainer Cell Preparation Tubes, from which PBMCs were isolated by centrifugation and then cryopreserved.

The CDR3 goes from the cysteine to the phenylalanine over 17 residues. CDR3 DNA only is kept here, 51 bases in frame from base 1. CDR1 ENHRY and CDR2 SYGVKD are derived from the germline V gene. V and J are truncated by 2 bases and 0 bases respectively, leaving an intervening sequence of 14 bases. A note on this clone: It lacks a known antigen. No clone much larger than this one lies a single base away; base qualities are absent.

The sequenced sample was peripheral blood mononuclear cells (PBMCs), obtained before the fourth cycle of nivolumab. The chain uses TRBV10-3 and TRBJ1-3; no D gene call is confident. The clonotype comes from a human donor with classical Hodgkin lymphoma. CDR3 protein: CAISERSSGTSGNTIYF. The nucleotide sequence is TGTGCCATCAGTGAGCGGTCCTCAGGTACCTCTGGAAACACCATATATTTT.